This entry is about one TCR beta chain. What it binds is unknown. This CDR3 is built from 13 residues. Germline CDR1 SGHVS, CDR2 FQNEAQ. The data belong to a study of CD8+CD57+ T cells in acquired aplastic anemia. Study-level points and caveats: The study identified roughly 31 CD8+ CDR3 sequences shared by patients and controls. In CD8+ cells, Simpson's diversity showed no significant difference between patients and controls.

Profiles of TCR beta VDJ and CDR3 were generated from a genomic DNA template. TCRdb independently ran MiXCR on the reads; one entry per CDR3 protein. The repertoire holds hundreds of thousands of distinct CDR3 sequences, with 82% as singletons. Patients who underwent sequencing had shown CD8+CD57+ cell expansion by flow cytometry. All patients had severe acquired aplastic anemia. Sequenced input: sorted CD4+, CD8+, or CD8+CD57+ T cells (not recorded which) from PBMCs. This TCR came from a human donor with aplastic anemia. This chain uses TRBV7-8 with TRBJ2-7, with D hard to call. The CDR3: CATKQVVGYEKHV. The CDR3 bases are TGTGCCACCAAGCAGGTGGTCGGCTACGAGAAGCACGTC.